This T cell receptor beta chain is drawn from a study of CD8 T cells in ankylosing spondylitis. Quantitative molecular-barcoded 5'-RACE generated the TCR beta libraries. Each CDR3 protein is one row after TCRdb ran MiXCR on the 5' RACE reads. The table records 200,000 or so distinct CDR3 sequences, 20% to 30% of them present only once. The V and J ends lost 1 base and 6 bases respectively, with 13 bases between them. This CDR3 has 13 amino acids. The germline gives CDR1 DFQATT, CDR2 SNEGSKA (reference sequence). The rearrangement joins TRBV20-1 to TRBJ2-7; tentatively, D is TRBD2 (6 bases). The receptor's source is a male donor with ankylosing spondylitis or in good health (not recorded which). The specimen was blood, either unsorted or a sorted T cell fraction (not recorded which). CDR3 in amino acids: CSARVGGSAEQYF. The CDR3 nucleotides read TGCAGTGCTAGAGTAGGAGGGTCCGCCGAGCAGTACTTC.